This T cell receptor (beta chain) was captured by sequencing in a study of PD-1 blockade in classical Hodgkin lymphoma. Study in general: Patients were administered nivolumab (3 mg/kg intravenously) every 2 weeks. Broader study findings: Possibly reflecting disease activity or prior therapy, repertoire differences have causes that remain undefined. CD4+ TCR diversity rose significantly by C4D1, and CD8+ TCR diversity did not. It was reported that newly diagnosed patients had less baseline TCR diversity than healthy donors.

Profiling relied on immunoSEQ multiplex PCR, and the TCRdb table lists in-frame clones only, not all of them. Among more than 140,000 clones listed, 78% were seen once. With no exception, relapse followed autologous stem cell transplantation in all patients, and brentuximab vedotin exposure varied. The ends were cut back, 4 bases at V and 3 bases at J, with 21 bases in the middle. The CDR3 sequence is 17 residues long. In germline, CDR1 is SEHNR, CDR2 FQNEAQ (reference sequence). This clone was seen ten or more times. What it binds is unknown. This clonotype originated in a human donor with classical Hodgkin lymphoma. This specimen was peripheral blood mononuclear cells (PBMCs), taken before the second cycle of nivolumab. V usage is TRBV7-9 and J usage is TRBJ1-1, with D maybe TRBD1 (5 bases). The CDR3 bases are TGTGCCAGCAGCTCATGGGACGGTGGCTACGTCGACACTGAAGCTTTCTTT. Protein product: CASSSWDGGYVDTEAFF. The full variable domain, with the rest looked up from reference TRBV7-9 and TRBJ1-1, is DTGVSQNPRHKITKRGQNVTFRCDPISEHNRLYWYRQTLGQGPEFLTYFQNEAQLEKSRLLSDRFSAERPKGSFSTLEIQRTEQGDSAMYLCASSSWDGGYVDTEAFFGQGTRLTVV.